This T cell receptor (beta chain) was identified during a study of tumour-infiltrating T cells in Burkitt lymphoma. Study in general: Survival, overall and progression-free, tracked with productive clonality.

Deletions cut 8 bases from V and 0 bases from J, with 5 bases between. The CDR3 is 13 residues long. Germline V CDR1 and CDR2: LNHNV, YYDKDF (reference sequence). Libraries were prepared by immunoSEQ multiplex PCR; TCRdb keeps only in-frame clonotypes and omits some of them. The sample lists some 1,300 clones; about 85% were seen once. Sequencing used tumor tissue. The chain employs TRBV15 and TRBJ2-6, with D hard to call. The TCR comes from a human donor with Burkitt lymphoma. The CDR3 coding sequence is TGTGCCACCCGTGACTCTGGGGCCAACGTCCTGACTTTC. Translation gives CATRDSGANVLTF.